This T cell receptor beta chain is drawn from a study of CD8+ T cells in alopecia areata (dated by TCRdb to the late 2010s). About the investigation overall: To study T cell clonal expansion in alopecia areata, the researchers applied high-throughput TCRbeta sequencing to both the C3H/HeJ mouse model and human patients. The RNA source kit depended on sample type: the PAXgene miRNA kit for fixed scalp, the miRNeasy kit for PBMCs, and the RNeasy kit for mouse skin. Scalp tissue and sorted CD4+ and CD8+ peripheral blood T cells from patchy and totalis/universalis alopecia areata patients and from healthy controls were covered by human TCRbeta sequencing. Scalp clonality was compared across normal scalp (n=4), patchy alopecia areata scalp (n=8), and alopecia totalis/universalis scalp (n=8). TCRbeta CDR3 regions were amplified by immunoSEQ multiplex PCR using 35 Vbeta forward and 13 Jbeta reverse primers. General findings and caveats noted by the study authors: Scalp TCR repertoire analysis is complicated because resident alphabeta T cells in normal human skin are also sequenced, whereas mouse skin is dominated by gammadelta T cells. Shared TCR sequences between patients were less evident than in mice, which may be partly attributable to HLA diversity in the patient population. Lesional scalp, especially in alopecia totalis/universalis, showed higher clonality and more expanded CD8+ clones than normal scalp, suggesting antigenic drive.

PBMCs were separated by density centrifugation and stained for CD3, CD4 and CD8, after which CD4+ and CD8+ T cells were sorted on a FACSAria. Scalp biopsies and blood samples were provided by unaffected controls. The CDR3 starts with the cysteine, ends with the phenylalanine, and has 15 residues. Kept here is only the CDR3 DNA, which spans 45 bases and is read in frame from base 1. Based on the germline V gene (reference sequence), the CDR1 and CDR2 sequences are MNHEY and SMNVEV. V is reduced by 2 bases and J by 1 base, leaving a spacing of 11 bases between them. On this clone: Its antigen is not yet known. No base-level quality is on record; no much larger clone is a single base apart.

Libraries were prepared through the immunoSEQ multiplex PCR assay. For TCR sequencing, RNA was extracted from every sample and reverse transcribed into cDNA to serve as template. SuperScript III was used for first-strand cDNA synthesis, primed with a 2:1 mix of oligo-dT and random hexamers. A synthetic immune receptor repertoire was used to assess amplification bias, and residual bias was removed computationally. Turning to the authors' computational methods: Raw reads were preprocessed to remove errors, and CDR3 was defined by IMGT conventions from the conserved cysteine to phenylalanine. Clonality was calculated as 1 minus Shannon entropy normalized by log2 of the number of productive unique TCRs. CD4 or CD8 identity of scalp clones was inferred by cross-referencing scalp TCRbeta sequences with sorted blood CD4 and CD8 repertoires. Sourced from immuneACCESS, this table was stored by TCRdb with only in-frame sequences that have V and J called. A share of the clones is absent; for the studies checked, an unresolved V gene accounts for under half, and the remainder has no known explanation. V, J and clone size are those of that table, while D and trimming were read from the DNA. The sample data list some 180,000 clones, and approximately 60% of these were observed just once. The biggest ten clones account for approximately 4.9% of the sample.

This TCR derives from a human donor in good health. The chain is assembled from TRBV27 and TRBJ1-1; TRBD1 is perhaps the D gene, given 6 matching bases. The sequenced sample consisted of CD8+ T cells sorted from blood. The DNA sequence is TGTGCCAGCAGTTTAAGGGGGGCGGCGAACACTGAAGCTTTCTTT. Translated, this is CASSLRGAANTEAFF.